This T cell receptor beta chain was sequenced for a study of neurological immune-mediated disorders (dated by TCRdb to about 2019). About the investigation overall: Among the approximately 35 multiple sclerosis patients, relapsing-remitting MS accounted for some 30 and secondary progressive MS accounted for 3. The study compared peripheral blood TCR-beta repertoires of HTLV-I-associated myelopathy (HAM/TSP) patients, multiple sclerosis patients and healthy controls using UMI-based sequencing. Longitudinal samples, technical triplicates and paired sorted CD4+ and CD8+ T-cell subsets, alongside PBMC samples, were included among the 106 TCR-beta libraries. Of the 68 subjects in the cohort, some 15 were HAM/TSP patients, around 34 were multiple sclerosis patients, and some 20 were healthy controls. The full study reports these points: TCR clonal expansion was highest in HAM/TSP patients and lowest in MS patients, with MS patients falling below even healthy controls. No association of the MS cluster with clinical or MRI features was observed, and the need for larger cohorts was stated by the authors. Repertoires from 18 of 34 MS patients were grouped by phylogenetic analysis into a cluster of related CDR3 sequences, suggesting a possible repertoire-level signature. No identical CDR3 amino acid sequences were found to be shared among expanded clones across subjects, suggesting that TCR-beta repertoires were private in all groups.

Libraries from unsorted PBMCs were made from 2 million PBMCs kept in RNAlater at -80 degrees C until RNA extraction. The multiple sclerosis patients were enrolled in a US clinical protocol that used magnetic resonance imaging to evaluate disease progression. Peripheral blood was subjected to Ficoll-Hypaque density gradient centrifugation to isolate PBMCs, which were then cryopreserved in liquid nitrogen. Based on the germline V gene (reference sequence), the CDR1 and CDR2 sequences are MNHEY and SMNVEV. V and J are truncated by 5 bases and 0 bases respectively, leaving an intervening sequence of 11 bases. The CDR3 runs 15 amino acids, cysteine and phenylalanine included. The retained sequence is limited to the CDR3, 45 bases, with the frame set at the first base. Turning to this clonotype: Its binding antigen is unknown. Base qualities are not provided; no much larger clone lies one nucleotide away.

cDNA synthesis used template-switch 5'RACE with a primer carrying a 10-nucleotide random unique molecular identifier tagging each TCR transcript. Over 180 million TCR-beta sequences, covering 15-18 subjects, were produced in each sequencing run. The RNeasy kit was used for extraction of total RNA. The KAPA Real-time Library Amplification kit was used to amplify TCR-beta VDJ regions with primers targeting the TCR constant region and the 5'RACE anchor. Sample indexes and Illumina adaptors were added in a first PCR, after which library yield was increased in a second PCR. After Ampure bead purification, the TCR product of roughly 650 bp was size-selected on a 2% E-gel SizeSelection system. Before pooling, libraries had their quality checked on a Bioanalyzer, their concentration measured with Qubit, and their quantity determined with the Kapa Library Quantification kit. Libraries were sequenced paired-end 2 x 150 bp on an Illumina HiSeq 2500. To increase sequence diversity, about 25-31% phiX was spiked into each library pool. The authors' analysis ran thus. Quality-filtered reads were processed with the UMI-based MiGEC pipeline, and over 80% of raw TCR sequences were removed by the MiGEC pipeline during error correction. IMGT germline references were used for aligning VDJ genes, and each clonotype was defined as a unique CDR3 amino acid sequence together with its V-J genes. VDJtools evaluated clonal expansion, Shannon diversity and CDR3 relatedness (CalcPairwiseDistances, ClusterSamples); CLCbio workbench built phylogenetic trees. Expanded clones were defined as having at least 8 unique UMIs, based on coefficient-of-variation modelling across technical triplicates. TCRdb reprocessing: public reads trimmed at Q25 with fastp, clones called with MiXCR, in-frame beta chains kept. Identical CDR3 protein sequences are pooled into one entry, listed with their most common genes and DNA. Clone size and V and J calls follow TCRdb, not the original study. Recorded for this sample are about 62,000 distinct CDR3 sequences; around 4.8% of them occurred a single time. Around 3.5% of the sample is held by the ten biggest clonotypes.

The source material was PBMCs. The V and J segments used are TRBV27 and TRBJ2-1; the D gene is unclear. This clonotype was obtained from a woman between 50 and 59 years old with multiple sclerosis. The CDR3 protein sequence reads: CASSGGMTSYNEQFF. The DNA sequence is given as TGTGCCAGCAGTGGTGGCATGACCTCCTACAATGAGCAGTTCTTC.